A selection of T cell receptor beta chains follows, all from one sample in a study of Tregs in tolerant kidney transplant recipients. TCRdb keeps only in-frame clones here, not all; method: immunoSEQ multiplex PCR. Of approximately 69,000 clones listed, roughly 91% are singletons. Sequencing was performed on CD4+ T cells from blood, taken before the transplant. All receptors come from a human donor who received a combined kidney and bone marrow transplant. Each CDR3 is given with its conserved first and last residue. The order of the fields is clone size, D gene, J gene, V gene, CDR3 protein, CDR3 DNA. D genes are given only for firm matches. The listing skips clone size in some rows; elsewhere it reads once, few, many or a size class.

abundance: -
d_gene: TRBD2
j_gene: TRBJ2-5
v_gene: TRBV5-4
CDR3aa: CASSSTSGDQETQYF
CDR3nt: TGTGCCAGCAGCTCGACTAGCGGAGACCAAGAGACCCAGTACTTC

abundance: -
d_gene: -
j_gene: TRBJ2-1
v_gene: TRBV9
CDR3aa: CASSVRTGNYNEQFF
CDR3nt: TGTGCCAGCAGCGTACGGACTGGGAACTACAATGAGCAGTTCTTC

abundance: -
d_gene: TRBD1
j_gene: TRBJ2-1
v_gene: TRBV7-3
CDR3aa: CASSLDRGEYNEQFF
CDR3nt: TGTGCCAGCAGCTTAGACAGGGGGGAATACAATGAGCAGTTCTTC

abundance: -
d_gene: -
j_gene: TRBJ2-6
v_gene: TRBV11-3
CDR3aa: CASSLQGSTNVLTF
CDR3nt: TGTGCCAGCAGCTTACAGGGGTCTACCAACGTCCTGACTTTC

abundance: -
d_gene: TRBD1
j_gene: TRBJ2-1
v_gene: TRBV19
CDR3aa: CASSKDRGLNEQFF
CDR3nt: TGTGCCAGTAGTAAGGACAGGGGGCTCAATGAGCAGTTCTTC

abundance: once
d_gene: TRBD1
j_gene: TRBJ1-5
v_gene: TRBV5-6
CDR3aa: CASSSTGTGVVQPQHF
CDR3nt: TGTGCCAGCAGCTCAACCGGGACAGGGGTCGTTCAGCCCCAGCATTTT

abundance: -
d_gene: TRBD1
j_gene: TRBJ1-3
v_gene: TRBV28
CDR3aa: CASSSPWTGPGNTIYF
CDR3nt: TGTGCCAGCAGTTCTCCCTGGACAGGTCCCGGAAACACCATATATTTT

abundance: -
d_gene: TRBD2
j_gene: TRBJ2-1
v_gene: TRBV9
CDR3aa: CASSVEGGRSYEQFF
CDR3nt: TGTGCCAGCAGCGTAGAGGGCGGGAGAAGTTATGAGCAGTTCTTC

abundance: -
d_gene: TRBD1
j_gene: TRBJ2-2
v_gene: TRBV28
CDR3aa: CASSRDLGQRNTGELFF
CDR3nt: TGTGCCAGCAGTCGGGACCTGGGACAGAGAAACACCGGGGAGCTGTTTTTT

abundance: -
d_gene: TRBD2
j_gene: TRBJ2-2
v_gene: TRBV5-1
CDR3aa: CASRKLAGERLFF
CDR3nt: TGCGCCAGCAGGAAGCTAGCGGGAGAACGGCTGTTTTTT